This T cell receptor beta chain originates from a study of CD8+CD57+ T cells in acquired aplastic anemia. Across the whole study: When averaged, DNA from sorted CD4+ and CD8+ cells came to approximately 3.2 ug.

Genomic DNA served as template for TCR beta VDJ and CDR3 profiling. TCRdb re-derived calls from the reads in MiXCR, one entry per CDR3 protein. The sample lists about 190,000 distinct CDR3 sequences, roughly 64% occurring once. Germline CDR1 reads SGHTA; CDR2 reads FQGNSA. The CDR3 contains 15 residues. V dropped 1 base and J dropped 3 bases, with 13 bases sitting between them. Regarding the study as a whole: Patients and controls had CD8+ Simpson's diversity values that were not significantly distinct. Between patients and controls, 25 to 35 CD8+ CDR3 sequences were found in common.

As concerns this clonotype: The antigen remains undetermined.

Sequenced material: sorted CD4+, CD8+, or CD8+CD57+ T cells (not recorded which) from PBMCs. The clonotype was recovered from a human donor with severe aplastic anemia or a healthy control (not recorded which). The rearrangement links TRBV7-2 to TRBJ2-7; D unclear. This CDR3 is CASSLGPLRGYEQYF. The CDR3 DNA sequence: TGTGCCAGCAGCTTAGGCCCTTTAAGAGGCTACGAGCAGTACTTC.